This passage covers 3 T cell receptor beta chains from one sample sequenced in a study of T cells in localized non-small cell lung cancer. Here immunoSEQ multiplex PCR was the method, and the copy in TCRdb shows in-frame clones only, minus some. The sample lists about 82,000 clones, roughly 80% occurring once. The sample consisted of PBMCs, taken before any cancer treatment. Receptors originate from a man aged 35-75 years with stage II squamous cell lung carcinoma.

The gene calls are TRBV2 and TRBJ1-1; D gene ambiguous. The CDR3 covers 14 residues. V was pared by 0 bases and J by 2 bases, with 7 bases between. In germline, CDR1 is SNHLY, CDR2 FYNNEI. DNA of the CDR3: TGTGCCAGCAGTGAAGCGGGATACAACACTGAAGCTTTCTTT. It encodes CASSEAGYNTEAFF.

The chain links TRBV2 to TRBJ1-1; D gene uncertain. The CDR3 extends over 11 amino acids. The germline CDR1 and CDR2 sequences are SNHLY and FYNNEI. Between the trimmed V and J ends, which lost 2 bases and 11 bases, there was a span of 9 bases. The CDR3 protein is CASSESIRAFF. The CDR3 bases are TGTGCCAGCAGTGAAAGCATTAGGGCTTTCTTT.

This clone was detected only once. The genes are TRBV5-4 and TRBJ2-2; D gene uncertain. The germline V gene has CDR1 SGHNT and CDR2 YYREEE (reference sequence). The CDR3 totals 15 residues. V was trimmed by 3 bases and J by 7 bases, leaving 16 bases between them. CDR3 bases: TGTGCCAGCAGCTCTCCCCCCCCGATAGGCGGGGAGCTGTTTTTT. It codes for CASSSPPPIGGELFF.